These 30 T cell receptor beta chains were sequenced from one sample in a study of T cells in Graves' hyperthyroidism and ophthalmopathy. Regions amplified from RNA transcripts were the TCR beta CDR3 regions. The HTBI set primed first-round TCR CDR3 RT-PCR. Via MiXCR, TCRdb re-called the multiplex PCR reads, giving one row per CDR3 protein. The sample includes hundreds of thousands of distinct CDR3 sequences, 13% to 15% of them seen just once. Sequencing was carried out using blood. The source of these receptors is a young woman with Graves' hyperthyroidism.

This clonotype was seen a handful of times. The gene calls are TRBV7-8 and TRBJ1-1, with D possibly TRBD1 on 6 matching bases. The CDR3 extends over 14 amino acids. Germline loops: CDR1 SGHVS, CDR2 FQNEAQ. V gave up 6 bases and J gave up 7 bases, with 18 bases separating them. This CDR3 is CASSPSTGQGEAFF. Written as DNA, the CDR3 is TGTGCCAGCAGTCCATCAACAGGGCAGGGTGAAGCTTTCTTT.

The V and J genes are TRBV18 and TRBJ2-1; 9 bases agree with TRBD2. CDR3 length: 16 amino acids. Germline V gene lookup returns CDR1 KGHSH and CDR2 LQKENI. J was trimmed by 6 bases and V by 3 bases; bases with no gene match: 9. In DNA, the CDR3 is TGTGCCAGCTCACCCGTAGCGGGGGACGACTCCAATGAGCAGTTCTTC. Translating it yields CASSPVAGDDSNEQFF. The full variable domain, its missing parts supplied by reference TRBV18 and TRBJ2-1, is NAGVMQNPRHLVRRRGQEARLRCSPMKGHSHVYWYRQLPEEGLKFMVYLQKENIIDESGMPKERFSAEFPKEGPSILRIQQVVRGDSAAYFCASSPVAGDDSNEQFFGPGTRLTVL.

Of note for this clonotype: This may arise from a read error, as a much more abundant clone is one base away. V is TRBV12-3 or TRBV12-4 and J is TRBJ2-1, with 11 bases that match TRBD1. V lost 6 bases to trimming and J lost 10 bases; unmatched junction nucleotides: 8. The CDR3 spans 14 residues. CDR3 region: CASRGQGARGEQFF. In DNA, the CDR3 is TGTGCCAGCAGAGGACAGGGGGCAAGAGGCGAGCAGTTCTTC.

Concerning this clonotype itself: The germline gene is not matched at one end of the junction; a read error may be the cause. The chain recombines TRBV6-1 with TRBJ2-3, with D unclear. Germline V CDR1 and CDR2: MNHNS, SASEGT. This CDR3 is 14 amino acids long. The chain's CDR3 is CASKGSLSTDRQYF. The CDR3 bases are TGTGCCAGCAAGGGTTCCCTTAGCACAGATAGGCAGTATTTT.

This clonotype has ten or more counts. The chain is built from TRBV5-5 and TRBJ1-2; D ambiguous. The CDR3 totals 13 residues. V lost 0 bases and J lost 6, with 9 bases in between. CDR1 and CDR2 (germline): SGHKS, YYEKEE (reference sequence). In nucleotides, the CDR3 is TGTGCCAGCAGCTTGGGACTGAAGAATGGCTACACCTTC. Its translation is CASSLGLKNGYTF. Full variable domain (rest looked up from reference TRBV5-5 and TRBJ1-2): DAGVTQSPTHLIKTRGQQVTLRCSPISGHKSVSWYQQVLGQGPQFIFQYYEKEERGRGNFPDRFSARQFPNYSSELNVNALLLGDSALYLCASSLGLKNGYTFGSGTRLTVV.

This clonotype came up many times. This chain joins TRBV3-1 and TRBJ2-7; D tentatively reads TRBD1 or TRBD2 (5 bases each). Germline CDR1 and CDR2: LGHDT and YNNKEL (reference sequence). The CDR3 extends over 15 amino acids. Trimming shortened V by 4 bases and J by 3 bases, and 16 bases separated the two germline ends. This chain's CDR3 is CASSLGAIRDYEQYF. CDR3 sequence (DNA): TGTGCCAGCAGCCTTGGGGCAATCCGGGACTACGAGCAGTACTTC.

This clonotype was picked up a small number of times. V is TRBV20-1 and J is TRBJ2-4; weak D call: TRBD2 (6 bases). The CDR3 has 14 residues. With 5 bases removed from V and 2 bases from J, the gap between germline ends came to 13 bases. In germline, CDR1 is DFQATT, CDR2 SNEGSKA (reference sequence). CDR3 sequence reads: CSAPPGGSKNIQYF. CDR3 DNA sequence: TGCAGTGCTCCACCCGGGGGTTCCAAAAACATTCAGTACTTC.

The rearrangement joins TRBV10-3 to TRBJ2-2, with D possibly being TRBD1 (5 bases). Between the trimmed V and J ends, which lost 8 bases and 1 base, there was a span of 11 bases. Germline CDR1 reads ENHRY; CDR2 reads SYGVKD. The CDR3 has 14 amino acids. The CDR3 sequence: CAIRVGQNTGELFF. For the CDR3, the DNA is TGTGCCATCCGGGTGGGGCAGAACACCGGGGAGCTGTTTTTT.

V is TRBV27 and J is TRBJ2-1; weak D call: TRBD1 (6 bases). Germline CDR1 and CDR2: MNHEY and SMNVEV (reference sequence). Trimming stripped 8 bases from V and 3 bases from J, with 14 bases between. CDR3 length equals 14 residues. This CDR3 reads CASGNLQGYNEQFF. The CDR3 region has the DNA TGTGCCAGCGGGAACCTACAGGGCTACAATGAGCAGTTCTTC.

V gene TRBV6-2 or TRBV6-3 combines with J gene TRBJ2-7; D uncertain. CDR1 and CDR2 (germline): MNHEY, SVGEGT. The CDR3 contains 13 residues. V was trimmed by 8 bases and J by 0 bases, leaving 11 bases between them. As DNA, the CDR3 is TGTGCCAGCTTGAGTTCCAGCTCCTACGAGCAGTACTTC. Translating it yields CASLSSSSYEQYF.

The sample holds many counts of this clonotype. The rearrangement joins TRBV12-3 or TRBV12-4 to TRBJ2-2; D not resolved. The V end lost 3 bases, the J end lost 6 bases, and 20 bases lay between the germline ends. The CDR3 runs 17 residues. Here the CDR3 DNA reads TGTGCCAGCAGTTTTGGGATAAGGGCCGTAGGGTCCGGGGAGCTGTTTTTT. Amino acids: CASSFGIRAVGSGELFF.

The V gene is TRBV12-3 or TRBV12-4, the J gene TRBJ2-6, with 8 bases aligning to TRBD2. The trim removed 8 bases at V and 0 bases at J, leaving 18 bases unmatched. This CDR3 region has 20 residues. In DNA, the CDR3 is TGTGCCAGCTCGCCCCGGCGGGGGGTAGCGACCCTCTCTGGGGCCAACGTCCTGACTTTC. This translates into CASSPRRGVATLSGANVLTF.

This clonotype was counted many times. The chain couples TRBV7-8 to TRBJ2-7, with a tentative D call TRBD2 (7 bases). The germline V gene has CDR1 SGHVS and CDR2 FQNEAQ. The CDR3 loop spans 16 amino acids. The V end lost 1 base, the J end lost 0 bases, and 13 bases lay between the germline ends. CDR3 DNA: TGTGCCAGCAGCTTAGAGTGGGAGGGGGGCTCCTACGAGCAGTACTTC. It codes for CASSLEWEGGSYEQYF.

The table lists this clonotype with many counts. This chain links TRBV13 with TRBJ1-1; 7 bases fit TRBD1. Germline V gives CDR1 PRHDT, CDR2 FYEKMQ (reference sequence). CDR3 length equals 15 residues. V was clipped by 5 bases and J by 3 bases; unmatched bases: 9. This chain's CDR3 is CASSLPTGTDTEAFF. The CDR3 region has the DNA TGTGCCAGCAGCCTACCGACAGGGACGGACACTGAAGCTTTCTTT.

A remark on this clonotype: A much bigger clone sits one base away, suggesting this may be a read error. V usage is TRBV28 and J usage is TRBJ1-2, with a possible D match to TRBD1 (6 bases). Germline CDR1 is MDHEN and CDR2 is SYDVKM. Trimming removed 11 bases at V and 4 bases at J, with 17 bases between. CDR3 size: 13 residues. The CDR3 nucleotides are TGTGCCGGCACCGTACGGGGGCTCTATGGCTACACCTTC. Translated, it gives CAGTVRGLYGYTF.

The sample holds a few counts of this clonotype. V and J are TRBV7-9 and TRBJ2-1; 7 nucleotides match TRBD2. CDR3 length equals 15 residues. V shed 1 base, J shed 6 bases, and the junction held 6 bases outside the gene matches. CDR1 SEHNR and CDR2 FQNEAQ come from the germline V gene (reference sequence). CDR3 sequence: CASSLVLAASNEQFF. CDR3 DNA: TGTGCCAGCAGCTTAGTTCTAGCGGCCTCCAATGAGCAGTTCTTC.

The chain combines TRBV12-3 or TRBV12-4 with TRBJ1-1; D not resolved. The CDR3 runs to 14 residues. V was cut by 7 bases and J by 1 base, with 13 bases left in between. The CDR3 loop is CASILALENTEAFF. The CDR3, as DNA: TGTGCCAGCATCCTCGCCCTCGAGAACACTGAAGCTTTCTTT.

This clonotype came up many times. V gene TRBV11-2 combines with J gene TRBJ2-7, with TRBD2 as a possible D gene (5 bases). Germline V gene data show CDR1 as SGHAT and CDR2 as FQNNGV. The CDR3 is 14 amino acids. Trimming removed 5 bases from V and 3 bases from J, with 14 bases in between. CDR3 sequence: CASSPWTEGYEQYF. CDR3 in DNA: TGTGCCAGCAGCCCCTGGACCGAGGGCTACGAGCAGTACTTC. Full variable domain (rest looked up from reference TRBV11-2 and TRBJ2-7): EAGVAQSPRYKIIEKRQSVAFWCNPISGHATLYWYQQILGQGPKLLIQFQNNGVVDDSQLPKDRFSAERLKGVDSTLKIQPAKLEDSAVYLCASSPWTEGYEQYFGPGTRLTVT.

This clonotype was seen at least ten times. The V gene is TRBV27, the J gene TRBJ2-1; weak D call: TRBD2 (6 bases). CDR1 and CDR2 from the germline V gene are MNHEY and SMNVEV (reference sequence). The V gene lost 3 bases and the J gene lost 6 bases, with 12 bases spanning the gap. This CDR3 comprises 14 residues. This CDR3 is CASSFGGLLNEQFF. CDR3 nucleotide sequence: TGTGCCAGCAGTTTCGGGGGATTGCTCAATGAGCAGTTCTTC.

This clonotype was recorded a few times. The rearrangement links TRBV9 to TRBJ1-3, with D perhaps matching TRBD1 (5 bases). Germline loops: CDR1 SGDLS, CDR2 YYNGEE. This CDR3 comprises 14 residues. The V end was cut by 0 bases, the J end by 9 bases, with 13 bases between. This chain's CDR3 is CASSVGQMGGTIYF. The CDR3 nucleotides read TGTGCCAGCAGCGTAGGACAGATGGGTGGCACCATATATTTT.

This clonotype turned up a few times. The chain is built from TRBV29-1 and TRBJ2-3; TRBD1 agrees at 8 bases. CDR1 is SQVTM, CDR2 ANQGSEA, per germline. The CDR3 sequence is 14 residues long. Trimming removed 4 bases from V and 2 bases from J; junction bases left unmatched: 5. CDR3: CSVADRENTDTQYF. The CDR3 DNA is TGCAGCGTTGCGGACAGGGAAAACACAGATACGCAGTATTTT.

This clonotype appeared a few times. The J gene is TRBJ1-6, the V gene TRBV20-1; weak D call: TRBD1 (5 bases). V lost 3 bases, J lost 5 bases, and 11 bases lay in between. Germline lookup yields CDR1 DFQATT and CDR2 SNEGSKA (reference sequence). The CDR3 is 14 residues long. For the CDR3, the DNA is TGCAGTGCTAGTAGGCAGGGAAATAATTCACCCCTCCACTTT. Its protein is CSASRQGNNSPLHF.

This clonotype was found many times. The V call is TRBV2, the J call TRBJ1-2, with TRBD1 as a possible D gene (6 bases). The CDR3 has 11 residues. Germline V gives CDR1 SNHLY, CDR2 FYNNEI. V was cut by 7 bases and J by 8 bases, with 11 bases left in between. This CDR3 is CASTGVRGYTF. DNA for the CDR3: TGTGCCAGCACAGGGGTTCGAGGCTACACCTTC.

This clonotype was seen repeatedly, ten times or more. The V call is TRBV24-1, the J call TRBJ2-7, with 11 bases that match TRBD2. The CDR3 runs 15 residues. V lost 6 bases and J lost 0; bases outside the gene matches: 3. Per germline, CDR1 KGHDR and CDR2 SFDVKD. This CDR3 is CATSPTSGSSYEQYF. DNA for the CDR3: TGTGCCACCAGTCCTACTAGCGGGAGCTCCTACGAGCAGTACTTC.

This clonotype was counted between two and nine times. The chain links TRBV6-1 to TRBJ2-1, with 7 nucleotides matching TRBD1. CDR1 and CDR2 from the germline V gene are MNHNS and SASEGT. The length of the CDR3 is 16 residues. V trimming: 5 bases; J trimming: 6 bases; junction bases outside the gene matches: 13. DNA for the CDR3: TGTGCCAGCAGTTACCAGACAGGGTTCAATGGCAATGAGCAGTTCTTC. Its translation is CASSYQTGFNGNEQFF.

The sample holds many counts of this clonotype. The V gene is TRBV5-1, the J gene TRBJ2-7; 11 bases match TRBD1. In germline, CDR1 is SGHRS, CDR2 YFSETQ. This CDR3 comprises 17 residues. J was trimmed by 3 bases and V by 4 bases; bases with no gene match: 12. The CDR3 DNA reads TGCGCCAGCAGCGATGGACAGGGGGCCACCGGGGTCTACGAGCAGTACTTC. Encoded protein: CASSDGQGATGVYEQYF.

V is TRBV7-9 and J is TRBJ2-1; perhaps TRBD2 as D (6 bases). The CDR3 length is 14 residues. Trimming stripped 3 bases from V and 10 bases from J, with 16 bases between. CDR1 is SEHNR, CDR2 FQNEAQ, per germline (reference sequence). CDR3 residues: CASSFTDREREQFF. CDR3 bases: TGTGCCAGCAGCTTTACAGACCGGGAGCGGGAGCAGTTCTTC. Full variable domain (missing parts from reference TRBV7-9 and TRBJ2-1): DTGVSQNPRHKITKRGQNVTFRCDPISEHNRLYWYRQTLGQGPEFLTYFQNEAQLEKSRLLSDRFSAERPKGSFSTLEIQRTEQGDSAMYLCASSFTDREREQFFGPGTRLTVL.

This clonotype came up many times. The CDR3 sequence is CASSERQGGTEAFF. For the CDR3, the DNA is TGTGCCAGCAGTGAGCGACAGGGGGGCACTGAAGCTTTCTTT. The chain links TRBV6-1 to TRBJ1-1; 9 bases line up with TRBD1. Germline V gives CDR1 MNHNS, CDR2 SASEGT. The CDR3 totals 14 residues. Trimming cost V 3 bases and J 4 bases; bases outside gene matches: 3.

This clonotype was seen many times. The chain recombines TRBV27 with TRBJ1-2; TRBD1 is a possible D gene (5 bases). V lost 5 bases, J lost 2 bases, and 9 bases lay in between. The CDR3 runs 13 residues. Germline CDR1 MNHEY, CDR2 SMNVEV (reference sequence). The CDR3 nucleotides read TGTGCCAGCAGTGTACAGGAAAACTATGGCTACACCTTC. Residues: CASSVQENYGYTF.

This clonotype was recorded many times. The J gene is TRBJ2-7, the V gene TRBV30; D unresolved. This CDR3 contains 13 residues. CDR1 is GTSNPN and CDR2 is SVGIG in the germline V gene (reference sequence). Deletions cut 2 bases from V and 3 bases from J, with 11 bases between. For the CDR3, the DNA is TGTGCCTGGAGTAAGAACAGTCACTACGAGCAGTACTTC. As protein: CAWSKNSHYEQYF.